This T cell receptor beta chain was captured in a study of OX40 agonist ivuxolimab in advanced cancers. The protocol was immunoSEQ multiplex PCR, while the TCRdb copy is restricted to in-frame clones and leaves out a portion. This repertoire shows approximately 45,000 clones, roughly 82% found once; its top ten account for more than 2%. V was trimmed by 4 bases and J by 5 bases, leaving 14 bases between them. The CDR3 runs to 14 residues. Per germline, CDR1 SGHDN and CDR2 FVKESK. This TCR was recovered from an adult with an advanced solid tumor such as melanoma, head and neck, liver or kidney cancer. This material consisted of CD4+ or CD8+ T cells sorted from blood, taken in a trial of the OX40 agonist ivuxolimab. The rearrangement links TRBV14 to TRBJ1-2; D perhaps matches TRBD1 (6 bases). The CDR3 loop reads CASSPPGARYGYTF. As DNA, the CDR3 is TGTGCCAGCAGCCCCCCAGGGGCGAGGTATGGCTACACCTTC. Using reference TRBV14 and TRBJ1-2 for the parts outside the CDR3, the full variable domain is EAGVTQFPSHSVIEKGQTVTLRCDPISGHDNLYWYRRVMGKEIKFLLHFVKESKQDESGMPNNRFLAERTGGTYSTLKVQPAELEDSGVYFCASSPPGARYGYTFGSGTRLTVV.